The present TCR beta chain was sequenced within a study of PD-L1 blockade in urothelial cancer. The time point: peripheral blood 6 weeks after treatment start. Individual patients had between 1 and 8 samples, taken pretreatment and on-treatment. Profiling relied on immunoSEQ multiplex PCR, and the TCRdb table lists in-frame clones only, not all of them. Here the sample spans roughly 100,000 clones, 70% to 90% being singletons. J gave up 3 bases and V 2 bases, and 9 bases lay outside the gene matches. Germline CDR1 reads SGHNT; CDR2 reads YENEEA. The CDR3 runs 17 residues. This clonotype was sampled from a man aged 65 to 85 with urothelial cancer. This chain connects TRBV11-3 to TRBJ1-2; 10 bases map to TRBD1. Specimen: PBMCs, collected around atezolizumab (anti-PD-L1) treatment. CDR3 amino acids: CASSLRTGGRWDYGYTF. CDR3 nucleotide sequence: TGTGCCAGCAGCTTAAGGACAGGGGGTCGGTGGGACTATGGCTACACCTTC. Variable domain in full (rest from reference TRBV11-3 and TRBJ1-2): EAGVVQSPRYKIIEKKQPVAFWCNPISGHNTLYWYLQNLGQGPELLIRYENEEAVDDSQLPKDRFSAERLKGVDSTLKIQPAELGDSAVYLCASSLRTGGRWDYGYTFGSGTRLTVV.